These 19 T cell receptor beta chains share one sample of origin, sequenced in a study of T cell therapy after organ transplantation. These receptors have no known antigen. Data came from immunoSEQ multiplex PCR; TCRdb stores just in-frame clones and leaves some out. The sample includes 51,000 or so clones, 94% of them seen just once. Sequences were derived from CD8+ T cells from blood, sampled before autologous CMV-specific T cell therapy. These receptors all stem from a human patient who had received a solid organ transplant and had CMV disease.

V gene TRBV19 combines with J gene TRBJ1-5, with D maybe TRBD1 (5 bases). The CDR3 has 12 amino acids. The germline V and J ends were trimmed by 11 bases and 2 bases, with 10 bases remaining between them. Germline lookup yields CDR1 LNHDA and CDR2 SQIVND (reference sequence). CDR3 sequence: CAGGVGNQPQHF. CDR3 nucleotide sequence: TGTGCCGGAGGGGTCGGCAATCAGCCCCAGCATTTT.

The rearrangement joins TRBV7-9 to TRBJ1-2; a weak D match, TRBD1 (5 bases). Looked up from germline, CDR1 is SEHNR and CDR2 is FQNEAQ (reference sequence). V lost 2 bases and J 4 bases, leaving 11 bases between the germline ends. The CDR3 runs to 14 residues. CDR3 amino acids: CASSLLTDIYGYTF. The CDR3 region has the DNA TGTGCCAGCAGCTTACTGACAGATATCTATGGCTACACCTTC. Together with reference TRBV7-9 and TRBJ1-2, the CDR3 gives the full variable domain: DTGVSQNPRHKITKRGQNVTFRCDPISEHNRLYWYRQTLGQGPEFLTYFQNEAQLEKSRLLSDRFSAERPKGSFSTLEIQRTEQGDSAMYLCASSLLTDIYGYTFGSGTRLTVV.

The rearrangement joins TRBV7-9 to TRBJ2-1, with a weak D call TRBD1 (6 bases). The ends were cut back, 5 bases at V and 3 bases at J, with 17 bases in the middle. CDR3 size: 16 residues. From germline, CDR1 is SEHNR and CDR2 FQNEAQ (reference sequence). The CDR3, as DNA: TGTGCCAGCAGCACCCTGGACAGTCCGGACTACAATGAGCAGTTCTTC. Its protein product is CASSTLDSPDYNEQFF. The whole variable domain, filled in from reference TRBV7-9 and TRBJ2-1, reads DTGVSQNPRHKITKRGQNVTFRCDPISEHNRLYWYRQTLGQGPEFLTYFQNEAQLEKSRLLSDRFSAERPKGSFSTLEIQRTEQGDSAMYLCASSTLDSPDYNEQFFGPGTRLTVL.

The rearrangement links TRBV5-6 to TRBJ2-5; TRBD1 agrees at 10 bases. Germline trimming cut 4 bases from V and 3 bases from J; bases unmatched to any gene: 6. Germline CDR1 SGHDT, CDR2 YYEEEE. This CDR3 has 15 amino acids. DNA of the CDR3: TGTGCCAGCAGCGCCTCCGGGACAGGGGAAGAGACCCAGTACTTC. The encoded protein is CASSASGTGEETQYF.

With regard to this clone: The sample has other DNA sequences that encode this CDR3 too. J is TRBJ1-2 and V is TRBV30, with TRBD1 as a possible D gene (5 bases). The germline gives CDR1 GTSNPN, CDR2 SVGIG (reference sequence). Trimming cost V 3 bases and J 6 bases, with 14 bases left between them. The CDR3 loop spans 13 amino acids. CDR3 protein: CAWSHGTGNGYTF. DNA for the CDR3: TGTGCCTGGAGCCATGGGACGGGGAATGGCTACACCTTC.

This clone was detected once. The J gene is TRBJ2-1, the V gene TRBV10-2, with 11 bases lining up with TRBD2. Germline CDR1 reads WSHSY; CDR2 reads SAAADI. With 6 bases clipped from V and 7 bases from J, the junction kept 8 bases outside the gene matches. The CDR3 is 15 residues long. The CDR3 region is CASSSTSGMGNEQFF. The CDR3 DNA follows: TGCGCCAGCAGCTCGACTAGCGGGATGGGGAATGAGCAGTTCTTC.

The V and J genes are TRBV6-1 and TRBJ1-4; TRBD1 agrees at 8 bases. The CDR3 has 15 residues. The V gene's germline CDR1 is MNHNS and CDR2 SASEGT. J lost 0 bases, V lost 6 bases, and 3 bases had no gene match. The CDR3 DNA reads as TGTGCCAGCAGACAGGGGGTTTCAACTAATGAAAAACTGTTTTTT. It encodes CASRQGVSTNEKLFF.

The CDR3: CASSMSLAGNNEQFF. The CDR3 nucleotides are TGTGCCAGTAGTATGTCTCTAGCGGGGAACAATGAGCAGTTCTTC. This chain links TRBV19 with TRBJ2-1; TRBD2 matches 9 bases. Germline assignment: CDR1 LNHDA and CDR2 SQIVND (reference sequence). V trimming: 3 bases; J trimming: 5 bases; junction bases outside the gene matches: 5. The length of the CDR3 is 15 residues.

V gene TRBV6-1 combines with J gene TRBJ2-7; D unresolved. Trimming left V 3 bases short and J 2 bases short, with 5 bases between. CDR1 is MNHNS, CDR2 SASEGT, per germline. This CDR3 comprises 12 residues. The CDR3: CASSDGTYEQYF. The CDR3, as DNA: TGTGCCAGCAGTGACGGAACCTACGAGCAGTACTTC.

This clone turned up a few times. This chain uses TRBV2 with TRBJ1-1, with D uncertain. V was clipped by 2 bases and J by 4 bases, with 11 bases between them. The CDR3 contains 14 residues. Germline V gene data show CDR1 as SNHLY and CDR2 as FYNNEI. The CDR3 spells CASSELKKGTEAFF. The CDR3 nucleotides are TGTGCCAGCAGTGAACTGAAAAAAGGCACTGAAGCTTTCTTT.

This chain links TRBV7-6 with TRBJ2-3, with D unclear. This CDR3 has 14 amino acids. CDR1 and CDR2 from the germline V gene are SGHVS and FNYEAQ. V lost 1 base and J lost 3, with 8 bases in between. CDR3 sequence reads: CASSLEGQTDTQYF. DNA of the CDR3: TGTGCCAGCAGCTTAGAGGGTCAGACAGATACGCAGTATTTT.

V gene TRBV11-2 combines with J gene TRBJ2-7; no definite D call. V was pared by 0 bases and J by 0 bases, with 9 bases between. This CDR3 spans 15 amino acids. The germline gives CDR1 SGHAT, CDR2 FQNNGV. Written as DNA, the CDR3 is TGTGCCAGCAGCTTAGAACCGACGTACTCCTACGAGCAGTACTTC. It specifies CASSLEPTYSYEQYF.

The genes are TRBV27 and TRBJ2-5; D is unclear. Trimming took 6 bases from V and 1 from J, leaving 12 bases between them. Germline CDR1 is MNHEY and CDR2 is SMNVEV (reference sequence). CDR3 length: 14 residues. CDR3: CASRPAVLQETQYF. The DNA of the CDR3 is TGTGCCAGCAGGCCGGCGGTCCTCCAAGAGACCCAGTACTTC.

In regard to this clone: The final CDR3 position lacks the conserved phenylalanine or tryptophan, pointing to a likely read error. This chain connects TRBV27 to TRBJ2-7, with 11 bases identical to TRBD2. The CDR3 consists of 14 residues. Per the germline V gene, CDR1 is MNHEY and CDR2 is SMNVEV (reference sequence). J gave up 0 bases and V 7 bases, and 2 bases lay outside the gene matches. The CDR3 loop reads CASTGLAGSYEQYS. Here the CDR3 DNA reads TGTGCCAGCACAGGACTAGCGGGCTCCTACGAGCAGTACTCC.

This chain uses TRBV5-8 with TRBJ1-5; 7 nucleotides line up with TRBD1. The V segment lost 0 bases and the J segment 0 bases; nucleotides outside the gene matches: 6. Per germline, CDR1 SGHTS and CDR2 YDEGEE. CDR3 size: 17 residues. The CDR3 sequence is CASSLGGQYYSNQPQHF. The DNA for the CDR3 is TGTGCCAGCAGCTTGGGGGGACAGTACTATAGCAATCAGCCCCAGCATTTT.

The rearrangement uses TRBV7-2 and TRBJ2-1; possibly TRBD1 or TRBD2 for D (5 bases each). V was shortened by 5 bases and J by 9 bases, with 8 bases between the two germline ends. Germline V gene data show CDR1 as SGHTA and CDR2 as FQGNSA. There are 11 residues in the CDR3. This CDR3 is CASSLGTEQFF. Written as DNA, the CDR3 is TGTGCCAGCAGCCTCGGGACTGAGCAGTTCTTC.

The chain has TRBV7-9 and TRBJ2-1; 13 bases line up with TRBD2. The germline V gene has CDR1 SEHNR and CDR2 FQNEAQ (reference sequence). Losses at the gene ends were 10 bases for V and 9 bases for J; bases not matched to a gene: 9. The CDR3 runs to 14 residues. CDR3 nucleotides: TGTGCCACCTTACTAGCGGGAGGGCCCAGTGAGCAGTTCTTC. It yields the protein CATLLAGGPSEQFF. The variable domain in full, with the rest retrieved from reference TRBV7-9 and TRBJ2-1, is DTGVSQNPRHKITKRGQNVTFRCDPISEHNRLYWYRQTLGQGPEFLTYFQNEAQLEKSRLLSDRFSAERPKGSFSTLEIQRTEQGDSAMYLCATLLAGGPSEQFFGPGTRLTVL.

The CDR3: CASSRSGQNNQPQHF. The CDR3 region has the DNA TGTGCCAGCAGCCGATCGGGACAGAACAATCAGCCCCAGCATTTT. J is TRBJ1-5 and V is TRBV7-9, with 7 bases matching TRBD1. There are 15 residues in the CDR3. The J segment lost 3 bases and the V segment lost 5 bases, leaving 7 bases of the junction unmatched. The germline V gene encodes CDR1 SEHNR and CDR2 FQNEAQ (reference sequence).

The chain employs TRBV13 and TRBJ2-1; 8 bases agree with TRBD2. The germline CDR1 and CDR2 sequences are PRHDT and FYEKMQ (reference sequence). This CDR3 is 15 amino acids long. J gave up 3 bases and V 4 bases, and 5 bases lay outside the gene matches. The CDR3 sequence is CASSSIAGYYNEQFF. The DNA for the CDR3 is TGTGCCAGCAGCTCCATAGCGGGGTACTACAATGAGCAGTTCTTC.